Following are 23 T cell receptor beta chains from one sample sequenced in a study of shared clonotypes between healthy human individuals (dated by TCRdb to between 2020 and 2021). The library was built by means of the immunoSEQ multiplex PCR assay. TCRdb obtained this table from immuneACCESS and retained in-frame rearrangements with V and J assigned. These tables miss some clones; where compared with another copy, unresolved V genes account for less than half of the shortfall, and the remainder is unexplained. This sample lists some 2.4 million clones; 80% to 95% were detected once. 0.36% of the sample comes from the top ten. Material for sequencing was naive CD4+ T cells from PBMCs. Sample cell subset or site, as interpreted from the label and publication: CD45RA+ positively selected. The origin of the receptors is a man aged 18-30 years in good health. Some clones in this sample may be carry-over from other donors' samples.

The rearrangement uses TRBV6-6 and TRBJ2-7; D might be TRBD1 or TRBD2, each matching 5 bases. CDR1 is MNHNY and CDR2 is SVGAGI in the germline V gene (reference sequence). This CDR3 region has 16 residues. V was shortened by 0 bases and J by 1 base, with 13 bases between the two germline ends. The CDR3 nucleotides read TGTGCCAGCAGTTACTCGCACGGGGCGGTTTCCTACGAGCAGTACTTC. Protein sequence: CASSYSHGAVSYEQYF.

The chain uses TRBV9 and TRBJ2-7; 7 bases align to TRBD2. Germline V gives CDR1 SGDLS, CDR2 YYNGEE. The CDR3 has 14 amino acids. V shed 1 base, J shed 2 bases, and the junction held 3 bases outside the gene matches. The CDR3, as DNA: TGTGCCAGCAGCGTACTAGCGGTCACCTACGAGCAGTACTTC. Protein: CASSVLAVTYEQYF.

CDR3 DNA: TGCGCCAGCACCCACGGACAGGGGTTACACACCGGGGAGCTGTTTTTT. Translated: CASTHGQGLHTGELFF. The J gene is TRBJ2-2, the V gene TRBV5-1, with TRBD1 identical over 9 bases. V shed 6 bases, J shed 3 bases, and the junction held 9 bases outside the gene matches. This CDR3 is 16 amino acids long. Germline values: CDR1 SGHRS, CDR2 YFSETQ.

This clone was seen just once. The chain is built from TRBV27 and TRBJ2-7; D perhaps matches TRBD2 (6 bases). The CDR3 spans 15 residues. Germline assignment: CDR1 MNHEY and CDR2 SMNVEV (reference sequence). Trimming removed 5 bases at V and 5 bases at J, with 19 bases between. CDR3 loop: CASSPRRGPLDEQYF. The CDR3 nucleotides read TGTGCCAGCAGTCCCCGGCGGGGTCCGTTGGACGAGCAGTACTTC.

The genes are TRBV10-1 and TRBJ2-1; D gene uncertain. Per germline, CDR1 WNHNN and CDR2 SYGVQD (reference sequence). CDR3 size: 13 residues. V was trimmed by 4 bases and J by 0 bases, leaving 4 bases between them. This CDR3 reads CASSGSSYNEQFF. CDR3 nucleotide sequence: TGCGCCAGCAGTGGAAGCTCCTACAATGAGCAGTTCTTC.

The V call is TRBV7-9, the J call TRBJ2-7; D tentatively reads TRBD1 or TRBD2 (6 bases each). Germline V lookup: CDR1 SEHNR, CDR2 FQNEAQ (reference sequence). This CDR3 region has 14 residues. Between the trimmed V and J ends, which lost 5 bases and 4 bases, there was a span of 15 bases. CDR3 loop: CASSGGGIRYEQYF. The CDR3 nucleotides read TGTGCCAGCAGCGGAGGGGGGATCCGTTACGAGCAGTACTTC.

The CDR3 reads CASSLIRGQGNYGYTF. CDR3 nucleotides: TGTGCCAGCAGCTTAATAAGGGGTCAGGGTAACTATGGCTACACCTTC. J is TRBJ1-2 and V is TRBV7-2, with D tentatively TRBD1 (5 bases). The ends were cut back, 2 bases at V and 1 base at J, with 14 bases in the middle. The CDR3 length is 16 residues. CDR1 is SGHTA and CDR2 is FQGNSA in the germline V gene.

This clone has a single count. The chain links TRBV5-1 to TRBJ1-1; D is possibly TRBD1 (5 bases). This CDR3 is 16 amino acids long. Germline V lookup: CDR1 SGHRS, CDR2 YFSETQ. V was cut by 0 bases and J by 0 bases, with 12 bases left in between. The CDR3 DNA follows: TGCGCCAGCAGCTTGGCGCCGGGGACGGTGAACACTGAAGCTTTCTTT. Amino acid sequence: CASSLAPGTVNTEAFF.

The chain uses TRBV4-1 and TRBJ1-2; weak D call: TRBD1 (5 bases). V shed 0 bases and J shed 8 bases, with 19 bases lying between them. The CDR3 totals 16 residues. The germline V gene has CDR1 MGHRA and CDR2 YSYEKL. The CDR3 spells CASSQDFGGTSGGYTF. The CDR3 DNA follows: TGCGCCAGCAGCCAAGATTTTGGGGGGACCTCCGGCGGCTACACCTTC.

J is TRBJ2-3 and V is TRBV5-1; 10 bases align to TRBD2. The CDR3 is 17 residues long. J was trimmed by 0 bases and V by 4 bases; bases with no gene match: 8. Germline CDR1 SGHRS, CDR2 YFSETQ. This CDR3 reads CASSMGLAPYSTDTQYF. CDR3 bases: TGCGCCAGCAGCATGGGACTAGCGCCGTATAGCACAGATACGCAGTATTTT.

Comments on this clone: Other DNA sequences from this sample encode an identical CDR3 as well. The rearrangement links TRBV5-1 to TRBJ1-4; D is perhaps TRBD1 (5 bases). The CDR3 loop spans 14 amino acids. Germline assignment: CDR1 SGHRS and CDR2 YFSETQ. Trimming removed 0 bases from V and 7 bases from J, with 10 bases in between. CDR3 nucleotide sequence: TGCGCCAGCAGCTTGGAAGGGGCCGGTGAAAAACTGTTTTTT. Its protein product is CASSLEGAGEKLFF.

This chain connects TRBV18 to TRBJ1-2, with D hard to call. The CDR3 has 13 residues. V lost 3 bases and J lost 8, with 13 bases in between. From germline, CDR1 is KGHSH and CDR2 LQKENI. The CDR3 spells CASSPGSVKGYTF. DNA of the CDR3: TGTGCCAGCTCACCGGGCAGTGTCAAGGGCTACACCTTC.

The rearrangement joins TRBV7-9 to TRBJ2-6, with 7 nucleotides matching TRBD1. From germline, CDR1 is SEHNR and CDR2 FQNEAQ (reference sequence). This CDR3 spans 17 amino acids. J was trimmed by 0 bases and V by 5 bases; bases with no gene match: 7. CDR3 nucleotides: TGTGCCAGCAGCAGGACAGGCCCCCTCTCTGGGGCCAACGTCCTGACTTTC. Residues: CASSRTGPLSGANVLTF.

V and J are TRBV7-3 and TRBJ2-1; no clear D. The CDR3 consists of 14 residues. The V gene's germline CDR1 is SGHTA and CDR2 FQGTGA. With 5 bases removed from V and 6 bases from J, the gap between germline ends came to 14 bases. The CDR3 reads CASSPSYKSNEQFF. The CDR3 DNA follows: TGTGCCAGCAGCCCTTCCTACAAAAGCAATGAGCAGTTCTTC.

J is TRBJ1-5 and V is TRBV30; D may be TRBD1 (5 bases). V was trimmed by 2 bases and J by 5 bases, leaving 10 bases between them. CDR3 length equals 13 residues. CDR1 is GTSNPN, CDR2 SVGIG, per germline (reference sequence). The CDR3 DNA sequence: TGTGCCTGGAGTCAGGGTAGGGATCAGCCCCAGCATTTT. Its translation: CAWSQGRDQPQHF.

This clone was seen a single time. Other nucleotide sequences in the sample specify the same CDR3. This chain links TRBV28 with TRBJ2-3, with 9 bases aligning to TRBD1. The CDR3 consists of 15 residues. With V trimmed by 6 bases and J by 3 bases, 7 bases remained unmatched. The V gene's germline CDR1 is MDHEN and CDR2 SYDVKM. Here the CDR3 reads CASSFGGTGTDTQYF. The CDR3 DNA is TGTGCCAGCAGCTTTGGCGGGACAGGGACAGATACGCAGTATTTT.

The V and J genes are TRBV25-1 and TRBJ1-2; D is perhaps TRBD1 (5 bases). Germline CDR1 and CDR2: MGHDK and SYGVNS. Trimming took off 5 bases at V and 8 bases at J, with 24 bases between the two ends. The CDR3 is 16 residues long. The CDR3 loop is CASSPGGRGIGKGYTF. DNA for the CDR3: TGTGCCAGCAGTCCGGGGGGGAGGGGCATAGGCAAAGGCTACACCTTC.

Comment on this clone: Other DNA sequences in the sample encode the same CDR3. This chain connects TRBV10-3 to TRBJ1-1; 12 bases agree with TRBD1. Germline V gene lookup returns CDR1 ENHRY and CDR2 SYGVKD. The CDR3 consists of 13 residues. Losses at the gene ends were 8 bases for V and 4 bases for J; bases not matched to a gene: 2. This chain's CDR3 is CAIRGQGATEAFF. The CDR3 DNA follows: TGTGCCATCCGGGGACAGGGGGCCACTGAAGCTTTCTTT.

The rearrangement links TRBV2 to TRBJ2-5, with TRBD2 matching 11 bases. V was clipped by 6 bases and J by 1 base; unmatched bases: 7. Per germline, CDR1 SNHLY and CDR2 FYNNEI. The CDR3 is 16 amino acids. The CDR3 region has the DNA TGTGCCAGCAGGCCTTTTAGCGGGAGGGGCCAAGAGACCCAGTACTTC. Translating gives CASRPFSGRGQETQYF.

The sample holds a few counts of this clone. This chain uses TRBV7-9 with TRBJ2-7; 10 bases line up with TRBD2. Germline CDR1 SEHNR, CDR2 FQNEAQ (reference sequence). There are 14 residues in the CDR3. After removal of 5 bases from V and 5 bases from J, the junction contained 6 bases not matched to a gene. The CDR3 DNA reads TGTGCCAGCAGCCCCCAGCTAGCGGGGGACGAGCAGTACTTC. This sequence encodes CASSPQLAGDEQYF.

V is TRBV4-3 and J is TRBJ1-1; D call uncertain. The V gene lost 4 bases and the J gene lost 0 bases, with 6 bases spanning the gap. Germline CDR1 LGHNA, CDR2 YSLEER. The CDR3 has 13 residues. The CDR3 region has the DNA TGCGCCAGCAGCCTCCAAATGAACACTGAAGCTTTCTTT. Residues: CASSLQMNTEAFF.

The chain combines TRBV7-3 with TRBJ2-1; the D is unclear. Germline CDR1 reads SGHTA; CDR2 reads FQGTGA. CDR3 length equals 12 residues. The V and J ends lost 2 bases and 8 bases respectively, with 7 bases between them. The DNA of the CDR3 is TGTGCCAGCAGCTTATTGGGTCATGAGCAGTTCTTC. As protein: CASSLLGHEQFF.

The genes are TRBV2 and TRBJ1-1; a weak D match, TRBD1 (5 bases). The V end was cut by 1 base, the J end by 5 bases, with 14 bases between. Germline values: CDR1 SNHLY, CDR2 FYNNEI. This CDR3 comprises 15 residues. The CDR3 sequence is CASSEEAGRVTEAFF. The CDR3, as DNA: TGTGCCAGCAGTGAAGAGGCAGGGAGGGTAACTGAAGCTTTCTTT.